Listed below are T cell receptor beta chains from one sample, sequenced in a study of regulatory T cells in long-lasting Graves disease. TCRdb reanalysed the multiplex PCR reads using MiXCR and keeps one entry per CDR3 protein. Of 500,000 to 800,000 distinct CDR3 sequences in the sample, around 30% are singletons; the top ten hold 40% to 50%. Material: peripheral blood mononuclear cells (PBMCs), obtained when the disease was refractory, from a patient treated with antithyroid drugs. These receptors originate from a female donor with Graves disease. Each CDR3 is given with its conserved first and last residue. A D gene is named only where the DNA matches it firmly. Clone size is stated in some rows and not others, as once, few, many or a class when expanded.

>.|many|TRBJ1-5|TRBV28
TGTGCCAGCAGTTTACGAACTCGGATGGGTGGCAATCAGCCCCAGCATTTT
CASSLRTRMGGNQPQHF
>TRBD1|many|TRBJ1-2|TRBV6-1
TGTGCCAGCAGTACCGGACAGGGGGCTGGGTATGGCTACACCTTC
CASSTGQGAGYGYTF
>TRBD1|.|TRBJ1-2|TRBV27
TGTGCCAGCAGTGACAGGGGGCCTGATGGCTACACCTTC
CASSDRGPDGYTF
>TRBD2|few|TRBJ2-5|TRBV19
TGTGCCAGTAGTACCGGGGGGAACCAAGAGACCCAGTACTTC
CASSTGGNQETQYF
>TRBD1|.|TRBJ2-4|TRBV4-1
TGCGCCAGCAGCCGGGAACAGGGGGCTGAAAACATTCAGTACTTC
CASSREQGAENIQYF
>TRBD2|.|TRBJ2-1|TRBV24-1
TGTGCCACCAGCGCTGATGGACTAGCGGGAGTAGGTGAGCAGTTCTTC
CATSADGLAGVGEQFF
>.|many|TRBJ1-1|TRBV6-1
TGTGCCAGCGGGAGGGACCCGAGAGGGACTGAAGCTTTCTTT
CASGRDPRGTEAFF
>.|few|TRBJ1-6|TRBV29-1
TGCAGCCTCAATAGGGATTCACCCCTCCACTTT
CSLNRDSPLHF
>TRBD1|.|TRBJ1-4|TRBV3-1
TGTGCCAGCAGCCAATATACGCGACAGGGGGAGGAAAAACTGTTTTTT
CASSQYTRQGEEKLFF
>.|.|TRBJ1-5|TRBV9
TGTGCCAGCAGCGTAGCATCAGGGGCTGGCCAGCCCCAGCATTTT
CASSVASGAGQPQHF
>TRBD2|many|TRBJ2-5|TRBV11-2
TGTGCCAGCAGCCTTAGCGGGAGAACTAAAGGAGAGACCCAGTACTTC
CASSLSGRTKGETQYF
>.|few|TRBJ2-7|TRBV7-2
TGTGCCAGCAGCCTCTCGGACTGGATGTCCTACGAGCAGTACTTC
CASSLSDWMSYEQYF
>.|.|TRBJ2-2|TRBV9
TGTGCCAGCAGCCCTCGTCTAGCGTGGAACACCGGGGAGCTGTTTTTT
CASSPRLAWNTGELFF
>.|many|TRBJ1-2|TRBV11-2
TGTGCCAGCAGCCGCGGGGGGGCTTACTACTATGGCTACACCTTC
CASSRGGAYYYGYTF
>TRBD1|.|TRBJ1-2|TRBV10-3
TGTGCCATCAGTGAGTCGACAGGGGGCGGCTATGGCTACACCTTC
CAISESTGGGYGYTF
>TRBD1|once|TRBJ1-2|TRBV6-1
TGTGCCAGCAGCACCGGGACAGTCTCATTCCGGGACTCATATGGCTACACCTTC
CASSTGTVSFRDSYGYTF
>.|.|TRBJ1-1|TRBV5-1
TGCGCCAGCAGCGCAGCTTGGGAGAACACTGAAGCTTTCTTT
CASSAAWENTEAFF
>.|.|TRBJ2-1|TRBV7-9
TGTGCCAGCAGCTCTCTGGAGATCCCCGACAATGAGCAGTTCTTC
CASSSLEIPDNEQFF
>.|.|TRBJ1-1|TRBV19
TGTGCCAGTAGTAGGGCGATTGGGAGTCTAGGCACTGAAGCTTTCTTT
CASSRAIGSLGTEAFF
>TRBD1|few|TRBJ2-2|TRBV6-5
TGTGCCAGCAGTTACCCCAGGACAGGGGGAATAAACACCGGGGAGCTGTTTTTT
CASSYPRTGGINTGELFF
>.|few|TRBJ1-1|TRBV28
TGTGCCAGCACCCTTTCTAGCACTGAAGCTTTCTTT
CASTLSSTEAFF
>.|few|TRBJ1-4|TRBV12-3/TRBV12-4
TGTGCCAGCAGCCCGCTATCAGGAGGGGAAAAACTGTTTTTT
CASSPLSGGEKLFF